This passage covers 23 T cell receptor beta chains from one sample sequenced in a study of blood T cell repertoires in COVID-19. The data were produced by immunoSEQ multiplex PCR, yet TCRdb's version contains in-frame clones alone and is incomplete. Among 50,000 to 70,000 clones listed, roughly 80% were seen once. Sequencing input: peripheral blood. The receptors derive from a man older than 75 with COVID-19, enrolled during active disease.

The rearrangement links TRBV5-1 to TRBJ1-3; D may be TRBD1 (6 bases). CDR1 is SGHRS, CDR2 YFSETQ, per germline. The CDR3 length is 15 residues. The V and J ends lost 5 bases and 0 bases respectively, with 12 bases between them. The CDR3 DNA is TGCGCCAGCAGTACCGGACAGAACTCTGGAAACACCATATATTTT. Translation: CASSTGQNSGNTIYF.

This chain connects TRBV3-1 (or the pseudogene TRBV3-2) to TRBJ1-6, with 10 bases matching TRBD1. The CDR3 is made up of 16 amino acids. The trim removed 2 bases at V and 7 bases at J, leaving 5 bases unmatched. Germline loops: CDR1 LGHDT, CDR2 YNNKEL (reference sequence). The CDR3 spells CASSQRQGAVNSPLHF. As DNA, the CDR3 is TGTGCCAGCAGCCAACGACAGGGGGCCGTCAATTCACCCCTCCACTTT.

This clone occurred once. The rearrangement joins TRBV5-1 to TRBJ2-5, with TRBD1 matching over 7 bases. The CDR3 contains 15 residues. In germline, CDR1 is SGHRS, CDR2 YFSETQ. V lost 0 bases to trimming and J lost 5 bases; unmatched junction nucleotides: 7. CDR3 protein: CASSLGTGSGETQYF. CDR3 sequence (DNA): TGCGCCAGCAGCTTGGGGACAGGCTCAGGGGAGACCCAGTACTTC.

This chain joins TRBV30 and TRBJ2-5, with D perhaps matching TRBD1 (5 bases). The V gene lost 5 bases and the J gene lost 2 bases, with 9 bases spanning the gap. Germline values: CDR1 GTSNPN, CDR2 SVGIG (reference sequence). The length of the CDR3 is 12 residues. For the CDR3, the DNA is TGTGCCTGGGACACAGGTCAAGAGACCCAGTACTTC. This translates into CAWDTGQETQYF.

The CDR3 here is CASSLSSAALNTEAFF. Written as DNA, the CDR3 is TGTGCCAGCAGTTTATCCTCAGCGGCCTTGAACACTGAAGCTTTCTTT. This chain connects TRBV28 to TRBJ1-1; D not certain. Trimming removed 1 base from V and 0 bases from J, with 12 bases in between. The CDR3 is made up of 16 amino acids. Germline CDR1 and CDR2: MDHEN and SYDVKM.

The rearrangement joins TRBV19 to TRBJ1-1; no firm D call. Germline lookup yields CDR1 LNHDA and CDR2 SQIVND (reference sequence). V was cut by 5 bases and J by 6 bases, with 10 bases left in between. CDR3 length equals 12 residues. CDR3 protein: CASSAWRAEAFF. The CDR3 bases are TGTGCCAGTAGTGCGTGGCGGGCTGAAGCTTTCTTT.

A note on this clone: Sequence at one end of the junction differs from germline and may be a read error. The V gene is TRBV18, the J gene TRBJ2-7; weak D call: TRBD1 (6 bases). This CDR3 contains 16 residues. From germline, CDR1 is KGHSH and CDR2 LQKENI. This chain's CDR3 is CASSPSTGSAPYKQYF. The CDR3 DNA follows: TGTGCCAGCTCACCGTCTACAGGGAGTGCCCCCTACAAGCAGTACTTC.

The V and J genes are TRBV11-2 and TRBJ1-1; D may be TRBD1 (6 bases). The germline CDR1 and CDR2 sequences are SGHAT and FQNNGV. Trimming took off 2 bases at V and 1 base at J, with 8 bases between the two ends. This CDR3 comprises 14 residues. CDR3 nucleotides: TGTGCCAGCAGCTTAAGGGACACGAACACTGAAGCTTTCTTT. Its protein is CASSLRDTNTEAFF. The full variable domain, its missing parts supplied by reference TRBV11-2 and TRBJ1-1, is EAGVAQSPRYKIIEKRQSVAFWCNPISGHATLYWYQQILGQGPKLLIQFQNNGVVDDSQLPKDRFSAERLKGVDSTLKIQPAKLEDSAVYLCASSLRDTNTEAFFGQGTRLTVV.

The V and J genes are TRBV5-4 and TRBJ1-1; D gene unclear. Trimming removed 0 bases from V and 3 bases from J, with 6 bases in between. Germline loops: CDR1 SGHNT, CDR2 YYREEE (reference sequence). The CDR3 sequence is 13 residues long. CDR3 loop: CASSLEDYTEAFF. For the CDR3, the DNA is TGTGCCAGCAGCTTGGAAGACTACACTGAAGCTTTCTTT.

CDR3 nucleotides: TGCAGCGTTCTGGAGGTTAGCACAGATACGCAGTATTTT. Translation gives CSVLEVSTDTQYF. The V gene is TRBV29-1, the J gene TRBJ2-3; a weak D match, TRBD2 (5 bases). CDR3 length: 13 residues. Germline-derived CDR1 and CDR2 are SQVTM and ANQGSEA. The V and J ends lost 5 bases and 0 bases respectively, with 9 bases between them.

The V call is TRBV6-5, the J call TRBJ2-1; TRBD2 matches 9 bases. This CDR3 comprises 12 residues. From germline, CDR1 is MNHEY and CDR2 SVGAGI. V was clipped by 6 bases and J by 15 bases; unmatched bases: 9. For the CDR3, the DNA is TGTGCCAGCAGGGATCTAGCGGGGTTTCCGTTCTTC. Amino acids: CASRDLAGFPFF.

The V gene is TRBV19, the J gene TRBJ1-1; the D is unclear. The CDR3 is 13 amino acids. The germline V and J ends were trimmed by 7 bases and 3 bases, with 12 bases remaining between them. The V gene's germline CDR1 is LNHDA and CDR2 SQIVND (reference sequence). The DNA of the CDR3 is TGTGCCAGTACCCGACATGAAGACACTGAAGCTTTCTTT. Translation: CASTRHEDTEAFF.

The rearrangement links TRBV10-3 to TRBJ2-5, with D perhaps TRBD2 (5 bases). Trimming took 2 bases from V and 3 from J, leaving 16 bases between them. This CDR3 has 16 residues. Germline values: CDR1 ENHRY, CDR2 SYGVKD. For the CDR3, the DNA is TGTGCCATCAGTGAGGAGGGTACACCCGTTGAAGAGACCCAGTACTTC. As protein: CAISEEGTPVEETQYF.

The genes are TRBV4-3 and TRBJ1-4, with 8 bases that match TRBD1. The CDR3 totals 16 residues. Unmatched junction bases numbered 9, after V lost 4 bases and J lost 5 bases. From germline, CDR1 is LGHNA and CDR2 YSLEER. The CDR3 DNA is TGCGCCAGCAGCCCAGGACAGGGACCTTTGAATGAAAAACTGTTTTTT. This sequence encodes CASSPGQGPLNEKLFF.

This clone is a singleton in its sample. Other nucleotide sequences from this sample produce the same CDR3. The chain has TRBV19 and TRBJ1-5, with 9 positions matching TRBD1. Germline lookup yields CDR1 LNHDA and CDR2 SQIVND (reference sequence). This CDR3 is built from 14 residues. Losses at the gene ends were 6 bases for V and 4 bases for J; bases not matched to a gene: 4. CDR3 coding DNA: TGTGCCAGTAGCAGACAGGGGGGAAATCAGCCCCAGCATTTT. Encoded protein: CASSRQGGNQPQHF.

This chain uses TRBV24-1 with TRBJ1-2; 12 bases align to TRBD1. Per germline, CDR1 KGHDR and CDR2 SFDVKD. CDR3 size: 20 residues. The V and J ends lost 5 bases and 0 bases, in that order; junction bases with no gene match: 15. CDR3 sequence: CATSGGTGGTTTHSNYGYTF. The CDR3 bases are TGTGCCACCAGTGGAGGGACAGGGGGCACAACTACCCATTCTAACTATGGCTACACCTTC.

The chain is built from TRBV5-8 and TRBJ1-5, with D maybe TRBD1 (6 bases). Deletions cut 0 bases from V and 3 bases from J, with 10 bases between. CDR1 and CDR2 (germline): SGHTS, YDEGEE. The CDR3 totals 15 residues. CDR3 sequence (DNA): TGTGCCAGCAGCTTGGGGGGGCGTGTCAATCAGCCCCAGCATTTT. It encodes CASSLGGRVNQPQHF.

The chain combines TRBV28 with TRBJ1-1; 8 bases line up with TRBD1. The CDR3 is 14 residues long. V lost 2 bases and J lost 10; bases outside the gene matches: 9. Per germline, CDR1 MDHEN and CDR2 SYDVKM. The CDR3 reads CASSLPLAGTGAFF. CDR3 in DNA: TGTGCCAGCAGTTTACCGCTCGCCGGGACAGGAGCTTTCTTT.

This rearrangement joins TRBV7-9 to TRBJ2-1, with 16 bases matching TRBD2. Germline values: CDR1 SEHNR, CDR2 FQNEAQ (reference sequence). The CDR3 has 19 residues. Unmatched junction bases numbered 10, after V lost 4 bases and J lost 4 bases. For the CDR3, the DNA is TGTGCCAGCAGCTCCGGGACTAGCGGGAGGGCCGCCGTTTACAATGAGCAGTTCTTC. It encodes CASSSGTSGRAAVYNEQFF.

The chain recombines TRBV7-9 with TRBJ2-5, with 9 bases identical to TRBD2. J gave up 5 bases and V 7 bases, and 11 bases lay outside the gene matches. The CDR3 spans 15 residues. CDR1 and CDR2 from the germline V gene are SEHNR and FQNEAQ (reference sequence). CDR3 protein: CASTRGGRAGETQYF. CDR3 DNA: TGTGCCAGCACCCGGGGCGGGAGGGCTGGCGAGACCCAGTACTTC.

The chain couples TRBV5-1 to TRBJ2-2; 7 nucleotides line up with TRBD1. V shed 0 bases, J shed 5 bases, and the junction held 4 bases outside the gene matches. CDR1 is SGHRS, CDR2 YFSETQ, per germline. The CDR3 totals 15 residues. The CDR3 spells CASSLVEGATGELFF. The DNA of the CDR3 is TGCGCCAGCAGCTTGGTAGAGGGGGCGACCGGGGAGCTGTTTTTT.

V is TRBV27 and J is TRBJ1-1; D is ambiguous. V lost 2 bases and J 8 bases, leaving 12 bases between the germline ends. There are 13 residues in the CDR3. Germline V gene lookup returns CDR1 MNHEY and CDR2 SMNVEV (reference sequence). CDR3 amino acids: CASSLTLSGEAFF. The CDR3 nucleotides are TGTGCCAGCAGTTTAACCCTCTCGGGAGAAGCTTTCTTT.

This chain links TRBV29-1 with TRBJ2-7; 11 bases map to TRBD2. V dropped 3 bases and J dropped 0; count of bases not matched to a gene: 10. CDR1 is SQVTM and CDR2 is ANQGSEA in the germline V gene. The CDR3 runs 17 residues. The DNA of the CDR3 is TGCAGCGTTGAGAGGGCTAGCGGGGGGTACAGCTCCTACGAGCAGTACTTC. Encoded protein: CSVERASGGYSSYEQYF.